Below, 13 T cell receptor beta chains from the same sample are listed, as sequenced in a study of T cells in Graves' hyperthyroidism and ophthalmopathy. Template material for amplifying TCR beta CDR3 regions consisted of RNA transcripts. The study used the HTBI primer set for a first-round RT-PCR of the TCR CDR3. TCRdb fed the multiplex PCR reads into MiXCR, producing one record per CDR3 protein. Of about 480,000 distinct CDR3 sequences listed, under 25% are singletons. The sample taken for sequencing was blood. The receptors come from a woman in her 70s with Graves' ophthalmopathy.

The V call is TRBV19, the J call TRBJ2-3; D gene uncertain. The germline gives CDR1 LNHDA, CDR2 SQIVND (reference sequence). The CDR3 has 13 residues. V dropped 9 bases and J dropped 0 bases, with 10 bases sitting between them. The CDR3 DNA reads TGTGCCAGCAGCATCGGGAGCACAGATACGCAGTATTTT. This sequence encodes CASSIGSTDTQYF.

This clonotype was counted a single time. The V gene is TRBV28, the J gene TRBJ2-7, with D tentatively TRBD2 (6 bases). Germline V gives CDR1 MDHEN, CDR2 SYDVKM. CDR3 size: 16 residues. With 5 bases removed from V and 7 bases from J, the gap between germline ends came to 24 bases. CDR3 coding DNA: TGTGCCAGCAGTCTAGATACCGCCCGGGGGTTAGTTGAGCAGTACTTC. It translates to CASSLDTARGLVEQYF.

Ten or more counts support this clonotype. DNA for the CDR3: TGTGCCAGCAGCTTAAGACAGGGGGCCGATACGCAGTATTTT. This sequence encodes CASSLRQGADTQYF. The V and J genes are TRBV11-2 and TRBJ2-3, with TRBD1 identical over 10 bases. The CDR3 runs 14 residues. CDR1 and CDR2 (germline): SGHAT, FQNNGV. J lost 6 bases, V lost 2 bases, and 2 bases had no gene match.

This clonotype was seen only once. This chain joins TRBV10-3 and TRBJ2-5, with 7 bases identical to TRBD1. V dropped 6 bases and J dropped 4; count of bases not matched to a gene: 5. CDR3 length: 13 amino acids. Germline V CDR1 and CDR2: ENHRY, SYGVKD. The chain's CDR3 is CAISRDSSETQYF. The CDR3 coding sequence is TGTGCCATCAGCCGGGACAGCTCAGAGACCCAGTACTTC.

This clonotype was detected ten times or more. The germline gene is not matched at one end of the junction; a read error may be the cause. The chain combines TRBV6-1 with TRBJ1-2; 7 bases fit TRBD1. The CDR3 contains 13 residues. The germline V gene encodes CDR1 MNHNS and CDR2 SASEGT. Written as DNA, the CDR3 is TGTGCCAGCACCCTAGGGGACAGCTATGGCCACACCTTC. It codes for CASTLGDSYGHTF.

In its sample, this clonotype was seen a few times. The V and J genes are TRBV11-2 and TRBJ1-6; D gene ambiguous. Trimming removed 2 bases from V and 8 bases from J, with 10 bases in between. Germline values: CDR1 SGHAT, CDR2 FQNNGV. The CDR3 is 14 residues long. CDR3 sequence reads: CASSLSGEYSPLHF. The CDR3 nucleotides are TGTGCCAGCAGCTTATCGGGAGAGTATTCACCCCTCCACTTT.

V usage is TRBV5-1 and J usage is TRBJ2-1; 16 nucleotides match TRBD2. CDR1 SGHRS and CDR2 YFSETQ come from the germline V gene. The length of the CDR3 is 19 residues. V gave up 3 bases and J gave up 2 bases; unmatched junction bases: 8. CDR3 sequence: CASSSPGTSGGGTYNEQFF. The DNA of the CDR3 is TGCGCCAGCAGCTCTCCCGGGACTAGCGGGGGGGGAACCTACAATGAGCAGTTCTTC.

This clonotype has just a few counts. The chain has TRBV12-3 or TRBV12-4 and TRBJ1-1; D may be TRBD1 (6 bases). This CDR3 has 17 amino acids. V shed 0 bases and J shed 3 bases, with 17 bases lying between them. CDR3 amino acids: CASSLATWGASYTEAFF. The CDR3 DNA sequence: TGTGCCAGCAGTTTAGCGACCTGGGGGGCTTCCTACACTGAAGCTTTCTTT.

The chain is built from TRBV24-1 and TRBJ2-2, with a weak D call TRBD2 (5 bases). The CDR3 is 16 amino acids. Looked up from germline, CDR1 is KGHDR and CDR2 is SFDVKD. Trimming left V 1 base short and J 4 bases short, with 12 bases between. CDR3 bases: TGTGCCACCAGTGATTTATCGGGGTTGAGCACCGGGGAGCTGTTTTTT. Translated: CATSDLSGLSTGELFF.

The chain carries TRBV5-1 and TRBJ1-4, with D possibly matching TRBD1 (5 bases). CDR1 SGHRS and CDR2 YFSETQ come from the germline V gene. The V end lost 0 bases, the J end lost 7 bases, and 13 bases lay between the germline ends. The CDR3 extends over 15 amino acids. CDR3 nucleotides: TGCGCCAGCAGCTTGGCTGGGGGGATAGGTGAAAAACTGTTTTTT. Translated: CASSLAGGIGEKLFF.

This clonotype was seen repeatedly, ten times or more. This sequence joins TRBV20-1 and TRBJ2-3, with 9 bases lining up with TRBD1. CDR1 is DFQATT, CDR2 SNEGSKA, per germline (reference sequence). Unmatched junction bases numbered 10, after V lost 0 bases and J lost 3 bases. The CDR3 contains 17 residues. CDR3 in amino acids: CSARDEDGTGWTDTQYF. As DNA, the CDR3 is TGCAGTGCTAGAGATGAGGACGGGACAGGGTGGACAGATACGCAGTATTTT.

As for this clonotype: The germline gene is not matched at one end of the junction; a read error may be the cause. J is TRBJ1-1 and V is TRBV29-1, with D possibly TRBD1 on 5 matching bases. The CDR3 has 11 residues. CDR1 SQVTM and CDR2 ANQGSEA come from the germline V gene. The CDR3 region is CSVEDHRIRGF. CDR3 nucleotide sequence: TGCAGCGTTGAAGACCACAGGATTCGGGGCTTT.

There are a few counts of this clonotype. The chain recombines TRBV13 with TRBJ1-1; D uncertain. The germline gives CDR1 PRHDT, CDR2 FYEKMQ (reference sequence). V lost 5 bases to trimming and J lost 1 base, with 11 bases between them. This CDR3 is built from 14 residues. The CDR3 sequence is CASSLTDKNTEAFF. CDR3 nucleotides: TGTGCCAGCAGCCTCACTGACAAGAACACTGAAGCTTTCTTT.